This entry lists 24 T cell receptor beta chains sequenced from one sample in a study of graft-versus-host responses after intestinal transplantation. Method: immunoSEQ multiplex PCR; TCRdb's copy keeps in-frame clones and lacks some. The profile covers around 64,000 clones, with approximately 94% appearing a single time and 0.38% taken by the ten largest. The antigens for these receptors are not known. Sequencing was performed on unstimulated CD4+ T cells sorted from spleen or lymph node cells, taken before transplant. Receptors originate from a human donor who was the organ donor for an intestinal transplant.

The rearrangement uses TRBV2 and TRBJ2-7, with unresolved D. Germline-derived CDR1 and CDR2 are SNHLY and FYNNEI. V dropped 7 bases and J dropped 3 bases, with 10 bases sitting between them. This CDR3 contains 12 residues. This CDR3 is CASKARFYEQYF. The CDR3, as DNA: TGTGCCAGCAAGGCCAGGTTCTACGAGCAGTACTTC.

This clone showed up just once. This chain joins TRBV5-1 and TRBJ1-1, with D uncertain. The CDR3 runs 15 residues. Germline V gene data show CDR1 as SGHRS and CDR2 as YFSETQ. The V end was cut by 0 bases, the J end by 1 base, with 10 bases between. This CDR3 reads CASSLEGFGNTEAFF. CDR3 sequence (DNA): TGCGCCAGCAGCTTGGAAGGGTTCGGGAACACTGAAGCTTTCTTT.

In its sample, this clone was seen once. One end of the junction does not line up with germline, which may come from a read error. The chain is built from TRBV14 and TRBJ2-4, with D maybe TRBD2 (7 bases). The CDR3 is 15 residues long. CDR1 and CDR2 (germline): SGHDN, FVKESK. The chain's CDR3 is CARSLRGAGGNIQYF. The CDR3 region has the DNA TGTGCCCGCAGCCTACGGGGGGCCGGGGGGAACATTCAGTACTTC. The full variable domain, in which reference TRBV14 and TRBJ2-4 provide the parts outside the CDR3, is EAGVTQFPSHSVIEKGQTVTLRCDPISGHDNLYWYRRVMGKEIKFLLHFVKESKQDESGMPNNRFLAERTGGTYSTLKVQPAELEDSGVYFCARSLRGAGGNIQYFGAGTRLSVL.

The chain uses TRBV18 and TRBJ1-5; D gene unclear. The CDR3 spans 13 residues. The germline gives CDR1 KGHSH, CDR2 LQKENI. Trimming shortened V by 6 bases and J by 7 bases, and 13 bases separated the two germline ends. In DNA, the CDR3 is TGTGCCAGCTCCCTTGAAATGGAGCAGCCCCAGCATTTT. Translated: CASSLEMEQPQHF.

The rearrangement links TRBV6-5 to TRBJ2-1, with 8 bases that match TRBD1. V lost 6 bases and J lost 10; bases outside the gene matches: 11. Germline V CDR1 and CDR2: MNHEY, SVGAGI. The CDR3 contains 14 residues. CDR3 sequence: CASRWDRRGIEQFF. CDR3 nucleotide sequence: TGTGCCAGCAGGTGGGACAGGCGAGGAATAGAGCAGTTCTTC.

As DNA, the CDR3 is TGCAGCGTTGAAGTGGACACGAACACTGAAGCTTTCTTT. It translates to CSVEVDTNTEAFF. The J gene is TRBJ1-1, the V gene TRBV29-1, with TRBD1 as a possible D gene (5 bases). Germline values: CDR1 SQVTM, CDR2 ANQGSEA. Trimming stripped 1 base from V and 1 base from J, with 7 bases between. This CDR3 contains 13 residues.

The V gene is TRBV7-2, the J gene TRBJ2-5; 8 positions match TRBD1. There are 16 residues in the CDR3. With V trimmed by 1 base and J by 5 bases, 9 bases remained unmatched. From germline, CDR1 is SGHTA and CDR2 FQGNSA. The CDR3 coding sequence is TGTGCCAGCAGCTTAGAGGGCAGGGGGCCAACGGAGACCCAGTACTTC. This encodes CASSLEGRGPTETQYF.

V is TRBV25-1 and J is TRBJ1-3; TRBD1 is a possible D gene (5 bases). Trimming pared 8 bases from V and 4 bases from J, leaving 9 bases between. The CDR3 loop spans 12 amino acids. Germline CDR1 and CDR2: MGHDK and SYGVNS. The CDR3 spells CASGGAGNTIYF. The CDR3, as DNA: TGTGCCAGCGGGGGAGCCGGAAACACCATATATTTT.

The V and J genes are TRBV7-9 and TRBJ2-1, with no clear D. The CDR3 is made up of 16 amino acids. The V gene lost 2 bases and the J gene lost 0 bases, with 11 bases spanning the gap. CDR1 and CDR2 (germline): SEHNR, FQNEAQ (reference sequence). CDR3 protein: CASSLRKSSSYNEQFF. In DNA, the CDR3 is TGTGCCAGCAGCTTAAGGAAGTCGAGCTCCTACAATGAGCAGTTCTTC.

The chain links TRBV6-4 to TRBJ1-2; the D is unclear. This CDR3 is built from 15 residues. V shed 2 bases and J shed 1 base, with 11 bases lying between them. The V gene's germline CDR1 is MRHNA and CDR2 SNTAGT. CDR3 protein: CASSDRVMGNYGYTF. The CDR3, as DNA: TGTGCCAGCAGTGACAGGGTAATGGGTAACTATGGCTACACCTTC.

This CDR3 reads CASSLGASWGYTF. CDR3 coding DNA: TGTGCCAGCAGCTTAGGGGCTTCGTGGGGCTACACCTTC. This chain joins TRBV7-2 and TRBJ1-2; D gene ambiguous. The CDR3 has 13 residues. Trimming cost V 1 base and J 8 bases, with 11 bases left between them. Germline-derived CDR1 and CDR2 are SGHTA and FQGNSA.

This clone was seen more than once but under ten times. The genes are TRBV19 and TRBJ1-2, with 12 positions matching TRBD1. V trimming: 5 bases; J trimming: 5 bases; junction bases outside the gene matches: 6. Germline assignment: CDR1 LNHDA and CDR2 SQIVND (reference sequence). The CDR3 totals 15 residues. DNA for the CDR3: TGTGCCAGTAGTTTTCGGGACAGGGGGCTGTATGGCTACACCTTC. Amino acid sequence: CASSFRDRGLYGYTF.

The chain has TRBV30 and TRBJ1-2; 9 bases match TRBD1. This CDR3 has 13 amino acids. Looked up from germline, CDR1 is GTSNPN and CDR2 is SVGIG (reference sequence). Trimming took 4 bases from V and 4 from J; bases not matched to a gene: 4. The CDR3 loop is CAWKDRGGYGYTF. CDR3 bases: TGTGCCTGGAAGGACAGGGGAGGCTATGGCTACACCTTC.

The chain combines TRBV11-2 with TRBJ1-4; no definite D call. V gave up 1 base and J gave up 0 bases, with 6 bases separating them. Looked up from germline, CDR1 is SGHAT and CDR2 is FQNNGV. CDR3 length equals 15 residues. The DNA of the CDR3 is TGTGCCAGCAGCTTAGGGTATCCAACTAATGAAAAACTGTTTTTT. Encoded protein: CASSLGYPTNEKLFF. The whole variable domain, remainder taken from reference TRBV11-2 and TRBJ1-4, is EAGVAQSPRYKIIEKRQSVAFWCNPISGHATLYWYQQILGQGPKLLIQFQNNGVVDDSQLPKDRFSAERLKGVDSTLKIQPAKLEDSAVYLCASSLGYPTNEKLFFGSGTQLSVL.

This rearrangement joins TRBV18 to TRBJ1-1; D uncertain. Germline V gene data show CDR1 as KGHSH and CDR2 as LQKENI. Trimming stripped 4 bases from V and 6 bases from J, with 12 bases between. This CDR3 contains 13 residues. CDR3 sequence: CASSHDKIAEAFF. The CDR3 DNA follows: TGTGCCAGCTCACATGATAAAATAGCTGAAGCTTTCTTT.

DNA for the CDR3: TGTGCCAGCAGTTTAAAACCGGGAGGCACTGAAGCTTTCTTT. This translates into CASSLKPGGTEAFF. The rearrangement uses TRBV27 and TRBJ1-1; D call uncertain. V gave up 2 bases and J gave up 4 bases, with 11 bases separating them. The CDR3 has 14 residues. Germline V lookup: CDR1 MNHEY, CDR2 SMNVEV (reference sequence).

This clone came up once. The chain couples TRBV18 to TRBJ2-5; 11 bases are shared with TRBD2. J was trimmed by 0 bases and V by 3 bases; bases with no gene match: 6. The CDR3 is 17 amino acids. Germline CDR1 KGHSH, CDR2 LQKENI. This CDR3 is CASSPTGLAGYQETQYF. DNA of the CDR3: TGTGCCAGCTCACCGACAGGACTAGCGGGCTACCAAGAGACCCAGTACTTC. Combining the CDR3 with reference TRBV18 and TRBJ2-5 gives the whole variable domain NAGVMQNPRHLVRRRGQEARLRCSPMKGHSHVYWYRQLPEEGLKFMVYLQKENIIDESGMPKERFSAEFPKEGPSILRIQQVVRGDSAAYFCASSPTGLAGYQETQYFGPGTRLLVL.

The gene calls are TRBV21-1 and TRBJ2-1. TRBV21-1 is deemed a pseudogene. This CDR3 is built from 15 residues. DNA of the CDR3: TGTGCCAGCAGCAACCCGTGTAAGTCCTACAATGAGCAGTTCTTC. Protein sequence: CASSNPCKSYNEQFF.

J is TRBJ2-7 and V is TRBV7-2; TRBD1 matches 10 bases. In germline, CDR1 is SGHTA, CDR2 FQGNSA. V dropped 0 bases and J dropped 2; count of bases not matched to a gene: 10. The CDR3 runs to 18 residues. The CDR3 reads CASSLAPRGGTGAYEQYF. In DNA, the CDR3 is TGTGCCAGCAGCTTAGCCCCCCGGGGGGGGACAGGGGCCTACGAGCAGTACTTC.

This chain links TRBV5-3 with TRBJ1-1; TRBD1 aligns across 12 bases. TRBV5-3 is an ORF, and what it does is uncertain. Trimming removed 4 bases from V and 7 bases from J; junction bases left unmatched: 8. CDR3 length: 15 residues. The CDR3 DNA reads TGTGCCAGAAGCCTCCGGGACAGGGGGCGAATTGAAGCTTTCTTT. This sequence encodes CARSLRDRGRIEAFF.

About this clone: Other nucleotide sequences from this sample produce the same CDR3. J is TRBJ1-5 and V is TRBV19; a weak D match, TRBD1 (6 bases). V dropped 0 bases and J dropped 0 bases, with 6 bases sitting between them. Per germline, CDR1 LNHDA and CDR2 SQIVND (reference sequence). This CDR3 contains 15 residues. This chain's CDR3 is CASSIDRGSNQPQHF. CDR3 nucleotide sequence: TGTGCCAGTAGTATAGACAGGGGTAGCAATCAGCCCCAGCATTTT.

Of note for this clone: The junction departs from germline at one end; a sequencing error may be responsible. The chain is built from TRBV18 and TRBJ2-1; TRBD2 matches 9 bases. The CDR3 runs 15 residues. Germline loops: CDR1 KGHSH, CDR2 LQKENI. CDR3 in amino acids: CASSPPSGDYSEQFF. Here the CDR3 DNA reads TGTGCCAGCTCACCCCCTAGCGGGGATTACAGTGAGCAGTTCTTC.

In this sample, this clone turned up once. CDR3 in DNA: TGTGCCAGCAGCAAGGGGACAGGGGTACCTACCTACGAGCAGTACTTC. Amino acids: CASSKGTGVPTYEQYF. This chain links TRBV21-1 with TRBJ2-7; the D call of TRBD1 is as the table states it, not checked on the DNA. TRBV21-1 is deemed a pseudogene. This CDR3 contains 16 residues.

This chain links TRBV7-9 with TRBJ2-2, with D unresolved. The CDR3 consists of 15 residues. The V end lost 4 bases, the J end lost 7 bases, and 16 bases lay between the germline ends. Looked up from germline, CDR1 is SEHNR and CDR2 is FQNEAQ (reference sequence). In DNA, the CDR3 is TGTGCCAGCAGCTCCCGGAAGAAGGGTAGCGGGGAGCTGTTTTTT. Translated: CASSSRKKGSGELFF. Full variable domain (outside the CDR3, taken from reference TRBV7-9 and TRBJ2-2): DTGVSQNPRHKITKRGQNVTFRCDPISEHNRLYWYRQTLGQGPEFLTYFQNEAQLEKSRLLSDRFSAERPKGSFSTLEIQRTEQGDSAMYLCASSSRKKGSGELFFGEGSRLTVL.